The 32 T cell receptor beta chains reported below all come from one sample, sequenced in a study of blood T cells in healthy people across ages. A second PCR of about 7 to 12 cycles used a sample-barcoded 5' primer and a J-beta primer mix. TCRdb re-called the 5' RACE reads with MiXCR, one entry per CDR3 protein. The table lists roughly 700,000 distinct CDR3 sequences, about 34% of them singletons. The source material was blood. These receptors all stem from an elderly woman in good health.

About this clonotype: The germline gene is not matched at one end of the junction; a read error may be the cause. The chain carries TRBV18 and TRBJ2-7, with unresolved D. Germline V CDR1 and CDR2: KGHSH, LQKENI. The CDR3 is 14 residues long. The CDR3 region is CASSPTTDSYEQYF. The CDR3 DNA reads TGCGCCAGCTCACCGACGACGGACTCCTACGAGCAGTACTTC. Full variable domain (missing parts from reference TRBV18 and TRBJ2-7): NAGVMQNPRHLVRRRGQEARLRCSPMKGHSHVYWYRQLPEEGLKFMVYLQKENIIDESGMPKERFSAEFPKEGPSILRIQQVVRGDSAAYFCASSPTTDSYEQYFGPGTRLTVT.

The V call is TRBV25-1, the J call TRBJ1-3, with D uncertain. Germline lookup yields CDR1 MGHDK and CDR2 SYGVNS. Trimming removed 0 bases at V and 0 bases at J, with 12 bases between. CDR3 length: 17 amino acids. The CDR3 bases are TGTGCCAGCAGTGAATACCCAGCTCGTTTCTCTGGAAACACCATATATTTT. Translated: CASSEYPARFSGNTIYF.

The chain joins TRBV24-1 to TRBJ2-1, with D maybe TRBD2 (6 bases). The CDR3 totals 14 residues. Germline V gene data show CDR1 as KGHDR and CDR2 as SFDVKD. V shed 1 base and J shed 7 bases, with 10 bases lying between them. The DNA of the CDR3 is TGTGCCACCAGTGATTTTACGGAGGGGAATGAGCAGTTCTTC. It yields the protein CATSDFTEGNEQFF.

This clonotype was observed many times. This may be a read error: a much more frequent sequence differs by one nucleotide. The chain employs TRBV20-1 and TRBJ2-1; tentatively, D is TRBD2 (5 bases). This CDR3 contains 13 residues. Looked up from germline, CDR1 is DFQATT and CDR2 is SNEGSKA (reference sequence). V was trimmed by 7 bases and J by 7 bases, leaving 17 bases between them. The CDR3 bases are TGCAGTGTCCCGGGGATTGTTGGGAATGAGCAGTTCTTC. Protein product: CSVPGIVGNEQFF.

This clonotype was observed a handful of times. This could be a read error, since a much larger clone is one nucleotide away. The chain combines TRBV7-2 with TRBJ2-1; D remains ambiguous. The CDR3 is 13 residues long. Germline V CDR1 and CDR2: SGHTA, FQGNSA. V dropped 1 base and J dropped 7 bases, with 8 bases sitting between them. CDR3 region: CASSLGLRNEQFF. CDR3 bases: TGTGCCAGCAGCTTAGGCCTAAGGAATGAGCAGTTCTTC.

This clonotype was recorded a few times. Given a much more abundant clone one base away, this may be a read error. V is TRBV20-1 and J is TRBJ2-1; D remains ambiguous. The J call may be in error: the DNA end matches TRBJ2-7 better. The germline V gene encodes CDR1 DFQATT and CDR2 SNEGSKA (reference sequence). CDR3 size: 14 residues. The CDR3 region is CSARAPKNNNEQYF. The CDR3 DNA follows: TGCAGTGCTAGGGCTCCTAAAAACAACAATGAGCAGTACTTC.

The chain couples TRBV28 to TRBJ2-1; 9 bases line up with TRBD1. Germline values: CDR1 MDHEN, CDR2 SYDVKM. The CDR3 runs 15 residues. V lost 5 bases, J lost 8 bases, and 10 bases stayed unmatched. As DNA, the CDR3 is TGTGCCAGCAGTCAAACCGGGACAGGGTACCATGAGCAGTTCTTC. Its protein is CASSQTGTGYHEQFF.

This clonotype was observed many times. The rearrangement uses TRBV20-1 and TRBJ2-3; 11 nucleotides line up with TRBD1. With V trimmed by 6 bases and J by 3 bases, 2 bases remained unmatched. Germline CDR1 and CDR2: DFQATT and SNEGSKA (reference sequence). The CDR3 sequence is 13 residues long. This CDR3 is CSAGQGATDTQYF. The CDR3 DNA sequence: TGCAGTGCCGGACAGGGGGCAACAGATACGCAGTATTTT.

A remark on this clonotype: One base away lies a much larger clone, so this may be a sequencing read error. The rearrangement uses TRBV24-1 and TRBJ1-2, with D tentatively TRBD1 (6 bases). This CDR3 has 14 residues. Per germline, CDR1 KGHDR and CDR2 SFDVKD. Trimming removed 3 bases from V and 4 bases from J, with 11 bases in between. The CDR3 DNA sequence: TGTGCCACCAGTGATCGACAGGACTTCTATGGCTACACCTTC. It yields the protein CATSDRQDFYGYTF.

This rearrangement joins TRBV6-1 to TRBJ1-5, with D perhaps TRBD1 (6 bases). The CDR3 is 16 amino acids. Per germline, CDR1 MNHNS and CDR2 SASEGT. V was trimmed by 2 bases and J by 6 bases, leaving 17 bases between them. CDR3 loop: CASSEKGGRGSQPQHF. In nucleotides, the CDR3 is TGTGCCAGCAGTGAAAAGGGGGGGAGGGGATCTCAGCCCCAGCATTTT.

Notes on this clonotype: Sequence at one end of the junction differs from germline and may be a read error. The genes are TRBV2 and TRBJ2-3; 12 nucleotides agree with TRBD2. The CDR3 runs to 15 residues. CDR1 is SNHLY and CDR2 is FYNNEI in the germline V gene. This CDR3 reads CAGSASGGVTDTQYF. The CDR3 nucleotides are TGTGCCGGCAGTGCTAGCGGGGGGGTCACAGATACGCAGTATTTT.

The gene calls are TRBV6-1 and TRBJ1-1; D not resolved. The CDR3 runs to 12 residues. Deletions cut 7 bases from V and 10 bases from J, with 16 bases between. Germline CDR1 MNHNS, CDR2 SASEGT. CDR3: CASTAAGGGAFF. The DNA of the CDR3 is TGTGCCAGCACCGCCGCCGGCGGCGGAGCTTTCTTT.

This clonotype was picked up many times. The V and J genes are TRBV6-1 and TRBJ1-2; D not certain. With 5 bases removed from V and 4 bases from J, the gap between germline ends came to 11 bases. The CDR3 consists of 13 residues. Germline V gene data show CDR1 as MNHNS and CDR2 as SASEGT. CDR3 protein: CASSPDGAYGYTF. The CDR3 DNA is TGTGCCAGCAGTCCCGACGGCGCCTATGGCTACACCTTC.

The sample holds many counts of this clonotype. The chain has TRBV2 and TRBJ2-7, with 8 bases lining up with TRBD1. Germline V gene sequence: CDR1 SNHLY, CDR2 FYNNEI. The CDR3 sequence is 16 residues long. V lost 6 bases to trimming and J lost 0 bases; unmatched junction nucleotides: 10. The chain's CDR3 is CASRRAGGSSSYEQYF. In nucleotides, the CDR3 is TGTGCCAGCAGGAGAGCAGGGGGCAGCAGCTCCTACGAGCAGTACTTC.

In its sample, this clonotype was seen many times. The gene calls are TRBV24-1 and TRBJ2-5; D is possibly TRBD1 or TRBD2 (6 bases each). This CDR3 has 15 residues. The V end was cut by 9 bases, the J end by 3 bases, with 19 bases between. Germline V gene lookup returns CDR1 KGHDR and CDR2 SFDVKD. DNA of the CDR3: TGTGCCACCTCGAGCCCCAGGGGAGGAAAAGAGACCCAGTACTTC. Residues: CATSSPRGGKETQYF.

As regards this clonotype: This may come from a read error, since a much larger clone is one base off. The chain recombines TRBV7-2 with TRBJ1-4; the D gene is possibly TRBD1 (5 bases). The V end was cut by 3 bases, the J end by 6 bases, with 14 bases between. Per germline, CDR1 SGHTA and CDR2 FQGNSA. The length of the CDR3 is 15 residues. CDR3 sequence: CASSFRDGKYEKLFF. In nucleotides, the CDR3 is TGTGCCAGCAGCTTCCGGGACGGAAAGTATGAAAAACTGTTTTTT.

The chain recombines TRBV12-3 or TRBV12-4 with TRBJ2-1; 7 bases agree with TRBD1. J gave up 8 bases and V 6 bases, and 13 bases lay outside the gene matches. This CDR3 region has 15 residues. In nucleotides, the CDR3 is TGTGCCAGCAGACGTCGACAGGGTAAGATGGATGAGCAGTTCTTC. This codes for CASRRRQGKMDEQFF.

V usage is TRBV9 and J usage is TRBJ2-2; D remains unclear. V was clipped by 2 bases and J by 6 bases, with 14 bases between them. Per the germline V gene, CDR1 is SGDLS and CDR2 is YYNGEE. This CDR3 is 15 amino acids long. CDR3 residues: CASSVYSGSSGELFF. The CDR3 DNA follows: TGTGCCAGCAGCGTGTATTCCGGAAGCTCCGGGGAGCTGTTTTTT.

The CDR3 DNA reads TGCGCCAGCAGCCCCGGGCGGGGGGAGCGCGAGCAGTACTTC. It encodes CASSPGRGEREQYF. This chain joins TRBV5-1 and TRBJ2-7; 8 bases agree with TRBD2. CDR3 length: 14 residues. Germline V CDR1 and CDR2: SGHRS, YFSETQ. Trimming at V came to 4 bases and at J to 6 bases, leaving 9 bases not matched to a gene.

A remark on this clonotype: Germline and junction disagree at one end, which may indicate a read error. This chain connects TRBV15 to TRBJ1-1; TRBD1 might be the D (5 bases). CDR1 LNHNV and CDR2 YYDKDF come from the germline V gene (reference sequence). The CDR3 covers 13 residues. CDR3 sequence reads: CAAREAAYTEAFF. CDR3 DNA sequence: TGTGCCGCCAGGGAGGCAGCATACACTGAAGCTTTCTTT.

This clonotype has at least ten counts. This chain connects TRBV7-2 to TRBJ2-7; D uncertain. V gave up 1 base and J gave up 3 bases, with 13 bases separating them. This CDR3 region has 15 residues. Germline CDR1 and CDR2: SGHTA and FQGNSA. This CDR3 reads CASSLEGEWVYEQYF. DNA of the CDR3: TGTGCCAGCAGCTTAGAAGGTGAATGGGTCTACGAGCAGTACTTC. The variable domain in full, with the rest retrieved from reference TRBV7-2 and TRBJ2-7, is GAGVSQSPSNKVTEKGKDVELRCDPISGHTALYWYRQSLGQGLEFLIYFQGNSAPDKSGLPSDRFSAERTGGSVSTLTIQRTQQEDSAVYLCASSLEGEWVYEQYFGPGTRLTVT.

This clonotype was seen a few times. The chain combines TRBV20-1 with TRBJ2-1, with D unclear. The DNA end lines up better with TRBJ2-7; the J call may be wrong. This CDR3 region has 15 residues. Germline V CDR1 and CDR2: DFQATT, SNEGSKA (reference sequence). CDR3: CSAGPWGVMGNEQYF. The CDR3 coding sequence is TGCAGTGCAGGGCCTTGGGGTGTCATGGGCAATGAGCAGTACTTC.

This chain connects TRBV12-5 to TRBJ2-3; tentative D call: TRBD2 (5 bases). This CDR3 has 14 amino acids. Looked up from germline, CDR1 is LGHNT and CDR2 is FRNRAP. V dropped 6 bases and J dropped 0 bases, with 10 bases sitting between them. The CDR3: CASGPRLSTDTQYF. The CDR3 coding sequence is TGTGCTAGTGGCCCCAGACTAAGCACAGATACGCAGTATTTT. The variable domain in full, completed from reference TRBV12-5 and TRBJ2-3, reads DARVTQTPRHKVTEMGQEVTMRCQPILGHNTVFWYRQTMMQGLELLAYFRNRAPLDDSGMPKDRFSAEMPDATLATLKIQPSEPRDSAVYFCASGPRLSTDTQYFGPGTRLTVL.

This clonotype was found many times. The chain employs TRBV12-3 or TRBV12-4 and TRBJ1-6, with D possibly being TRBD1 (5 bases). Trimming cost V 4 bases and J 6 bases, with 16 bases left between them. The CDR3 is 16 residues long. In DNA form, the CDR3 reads TGTGCCAGCAGTTCCGGGACGGTCGGGCCTAATTCACCCCTCCACTTT. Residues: CASSSGTVGPNSPLHF.

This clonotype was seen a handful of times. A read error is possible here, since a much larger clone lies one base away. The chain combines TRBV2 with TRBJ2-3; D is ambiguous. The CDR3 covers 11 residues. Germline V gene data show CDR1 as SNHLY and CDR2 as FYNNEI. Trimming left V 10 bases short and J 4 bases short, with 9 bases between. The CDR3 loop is CAIPHSDTQYF. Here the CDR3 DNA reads TGTGCCATCCCACACTCAGATACGCAGTATTTT.

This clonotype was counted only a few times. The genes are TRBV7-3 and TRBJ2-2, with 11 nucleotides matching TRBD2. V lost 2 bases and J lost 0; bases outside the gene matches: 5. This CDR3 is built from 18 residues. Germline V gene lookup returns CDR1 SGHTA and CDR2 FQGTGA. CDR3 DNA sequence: TGTGCCAGCAGCTTACTAGCGGGGGGCCGTTCGAACACCGGGGAGCTGTTTTTT. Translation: CASSLLAGGRSNTGELFF.

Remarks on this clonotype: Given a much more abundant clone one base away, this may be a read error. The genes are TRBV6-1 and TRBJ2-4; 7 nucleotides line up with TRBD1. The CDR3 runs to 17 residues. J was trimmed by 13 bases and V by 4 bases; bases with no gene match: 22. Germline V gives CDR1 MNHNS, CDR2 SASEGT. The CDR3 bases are TGTGCCAGCAGTGCCCTGGGACAGATAATTTCCTACAATGAGCAGTACTTC. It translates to CASSALGQIISYNEQYF.

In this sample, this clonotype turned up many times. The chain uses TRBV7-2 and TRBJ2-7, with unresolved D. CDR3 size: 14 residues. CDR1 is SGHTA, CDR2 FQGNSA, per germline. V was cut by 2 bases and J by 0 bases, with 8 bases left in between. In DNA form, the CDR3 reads TGTGCCAGCAGCTTACATGTCAGCTCCTACGAGCAGTACTTC. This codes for CASSLHVSSYEQYF. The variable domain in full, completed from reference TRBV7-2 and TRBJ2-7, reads GAGVSQSPSNKVTEKGKDVELRCDPISGHTALYWYRQSLGQGLEFLIYFQGNSAPDKSGLPSDRFSAERTGGSVSTLTIQRTQQEDSAVYLCASSLHVSSYEQYFGPGTRLTVT.

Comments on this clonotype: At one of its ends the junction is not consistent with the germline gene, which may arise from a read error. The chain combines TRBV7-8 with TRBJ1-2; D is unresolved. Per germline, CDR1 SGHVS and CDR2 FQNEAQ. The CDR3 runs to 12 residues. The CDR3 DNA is TGTGCCAGCAGCTTAACAGACTATGGCCACACCTTC. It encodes CASSLTDYGHTF.

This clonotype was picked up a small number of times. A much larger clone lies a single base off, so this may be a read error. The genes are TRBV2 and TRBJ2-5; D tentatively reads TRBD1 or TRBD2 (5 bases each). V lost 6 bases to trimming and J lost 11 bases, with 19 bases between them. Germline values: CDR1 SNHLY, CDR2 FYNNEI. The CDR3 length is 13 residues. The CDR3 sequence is CASRPGRPGEQYF. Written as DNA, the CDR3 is TGTGCCAGCAGACCGGGACGCCCCGGTGAGCAGTACTTC.

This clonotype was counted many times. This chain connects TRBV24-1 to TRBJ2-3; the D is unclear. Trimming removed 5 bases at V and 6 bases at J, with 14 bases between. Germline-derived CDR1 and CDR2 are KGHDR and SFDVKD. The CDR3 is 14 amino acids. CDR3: CATSVGSRRDTQYF. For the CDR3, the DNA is TGTGCCACCAGTGTTGGATCCCGCCGGGATACGCAGTATTTT.

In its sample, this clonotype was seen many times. The CDR3 nucleotides read TGTGCCAGCAGCGTCGGGACTAGCGGGACGACTAGCTTTGATACGCAGTATTTT. This encodes CASSVGTSGTTSFDTQYF. The V gene is TRBV9, the J gene TRBJ2-3; 13 positions match TRBD2. V lost 2 bases to trimming and J lost 6 bases; unmatched junction nucleotides: 12. The CDR3 covers 18 residues. Per germline, CDR1 SGDLS and CDR2 YYNGEE.